This TCR beta chain stems from a study of blood T cell repertoires in COVID-19. Followed longitudinally, the Seattle patients had been enrolled during active infection. Original methodology: Estimation of nucleated cell counts was performed using reference gene primer amplification. This table comes from immunoSEQ multiplex PCR, and its TCRdb copy is limited to in-frame clones, with some not included. Clonal size and the V and J genes are those of that table, whereas D and trimming came from the DNA. This table has 200,000 to 250,000 clones, around 87% appearing once. After removal of 8 bases from V and 3 bases from J, the junction contained 5 bases not matched to a gene. CDR1 is KGHDR and CDR2 is SFDVKD in the germline V gene. The CDR3 is made up of 13 amino acids.

The genes are TRBV24-1 and TRBJ1-1; 7 bases are shared with TRBD1. The sequence derives from a woman in her fifties or sixties with COVID-19, enrolled during active disease. Specimen: peripheral blood. As DNA, the CDR3 is TGTGCCACCACTACCAGGGGGTACACTGAAGCTTTCTTT. Protein product: CATTTRGYTEAFF.